What follows are 2 T cell receptor beta chains derived from one specimen sequenced in a study of a mutant IDH1 vaccine in newly diagnosed glioma. Their recognized antigens are unknown. Here immunoSEQ multiplex PCR was the method, and the copy in TCRdb shows in-frame clones only, minus some. This sample has approximately 30,000 clones; approximately 79% occur once, and the top ten carry about a tenth. As to time point: week 35, safety follow-up. Vaccination used 300 ug of mutant IDH1 20-mer peptide per dose, with topical imiquimod. Sequenced here: PBMCs, sampled from a glioma patient whose treatment included an IDH1 peptide vaccine. The receptors come from a woman younger than 45 with glioma. Some clones in this sample may be carry-over from other donors' samples.

The chain uses TRBV5-6 and TRBJ2-1, with TRBD1 matching 8 bases. Looked up from germline, CDR1 is SGHDT and CDR2 is YYEEEE. V lost 3 bases and J lost 4; bases outside the gene matches: 6. This CDR3 has 15 residues. The DNA of the CDR3 is TGTGCCAGCAGCTACCGGGACAGGAAATACAATGAGCAGTTCTTC. Residues: CASSYRDRKYNEQFF.

The chain has TRBV7-9 and TRBJ1-1; D unclear. Germline V gene lookup returns CDR1 SEHNR and CDR2 FQNEAQ (reference sequence). The CDR3 extends over 15 amino acids. Between the trimmed V and J ends, which lost 5 bases and 1 base, there was a span of 14 bases. CDR3 residues: CASSPFRTQNTEAFF. The CDR3 nucleotides are TGTGCCAGCAGCCCATTTAGGACCCAGAACACTGAAGCTTTCTTT. The full variable domain, rest sourced from reference TRBV7-9 and TRBJ1-1, is DTGVSQNPRHKITKRGQNVTFRCDPISEHNRLYWYRQTLGQGPEFLTYFQNEAQLEKSRLLSDRFSAERPKGSFSTLEIQRTEQGDSAMYLCASSPFRTQNTEAFFGQGTRLTVV.